Listed below are T cell receptor beta chains from one sample, sequenced in a study of technical replicates of blood from a handful of donors. Sequenced by immunoSEQ multiplex PCR; TCRdb stores in-frame clones only, minus some. This table holds about 80,000 clones, 90% to 95% found once. Sample: T cells isolated from PBMCs. These receptor sequences come from a human donor in good health. Both conserved end residues are part of each CDR3. The order of the fields is J gene, V gene, CDR3 protein.

TRBJ1-5	TRBV7-9	CASSLETDSNQPQHF
TRBJ2-1	TRBV29-1	CSVMTSGNEQFF
TRBJ2-5	TRBV5-1	CASSFLRNQETQYF
TRBJ1-4	TRBV19	CASSRQLNEKLFF
TRBJ2-1	TRBV7-9	CASTSGHNEQFF
TRBJ1-5	TRBV7-8	CASSLASFEVNQPQHF
TRBJ1-1	TRBV7-9	CASSFGGSGTEAFF
TRBJ2-7	TRBV2	CASRDDQWAGEQYF
TRBJ1-2	TRBV28	CASSDSTGAGGYTF
TRBJ1-3	TRBV4-3	CASSQDPGDSGNTIYF
TRBJ1-1	TRBV7-9	CASSSTIGGNTEAFF
TRBJ2-3	TRBV20-1	CSARGPDTQYF
TRBJ2-7	TRBV5-6	CASSTGLAGVGLYEQYF
TRBJ1-5	TRBV10-3	CAISEEGGNQPQHF
TRBJ2-5	TRBV7-9	CASSLGTSAQTQYF
TRBJ2-1	TRBV7-8	CASSLGVLAGAYNEQFF